These 11 T cell receptor beta chains were sequenced from one sample in a study of OX40 agonist ivuxolimab in advanced cancers. The protocol was immunoSEQ multiplex PCR, while the TCRdb copy is restricted to in-frame clones and leaves out a portion. This sample has roughly 77,000 clones, with over 80% found just once. The source material was CD4+ or CD8+ T cells sorted from blood, sampled in a trial of the OX40 agonist ivuxolimab. These receptors originate from an adult with an advanced solid tumor such as melanoma, head and neck, liver or kidney cancer.

V and J are TRBV29-1 and TRBJ2-7; the D is unclear. The CDR3 runs 11 residues. V was trimmed by 2 bases and J by 3 bases, leaving 5 bases between them. Germline CDR1 and CDR2: SQVTM and ANQGSEA. The CDR3, as DNA: TGCAGCGTTGAAAACAGCTACGAGCAGTACTTC. Translated: CSVENSYEQYF.

The chain has TRBV4-3 and TRBJ2-3; 12 bases are a match to TRBD2. CDR3 size: 17 residues. Germline assignment: CDR1 LGHNA and CDR2 YSLEER. With 4 bases clipped from V and 4 bases from J, the junction kept 9 bases outside the gene matches. This chain's CDR3 is CASSLQTSGRRADTQYF. The DNA of the CDR3 is TGCGCCAGCAGCCTACAGACTAGCGGGAGAAGGGCAGATACGCAGTATTTT.

The J gene is TRBJ2-1, the V gene TRBV6-5; 8 nucleotides agree with TRBD2. The V and J ends lost 5 bases and 15 bases, in that order; junction bases with no gene match: 12. The V gene's germline CDR1 is MNHEY and CDR2 SVGAGI. The CDR3 runs 13 residues. In nucleotides, the CDR3 is TGTGCCAGCAGTACCGCGGGGGGTGCTGGTTGGTTCTTC. Protein sequence: CASSTAGGAGWFF.

CDR3 nucleotide sequence: TGTGCCAGCAGCCCACGACTTGGCGGGAGGTTGGGAAACATTCAGTACTTC. It is translated as CASSPRLGGRLGNIQYF. The genes are TRBV7-9 and TRBJ2-4, with 8 bases matching TRBD2. The CDR3 has 17 residues. CDR1 and CDR2 (germline): SEHNR, FQNEAQ (reference sequence). The V gene end was trimmed by 5 bases and the J gene end by 6 bases; junction bases not matched to a gene: 15.

The gene calls are TRBV11-1 and TRBJ2-7; D tentatively reads TRBD1 or TRBD2 (6 bases each). The length of the CDR3 is 16 residues. V was shortened by 4 bases and J by 2 bases, with 18 bases between the two germline ends. The V gene's germline CDR1 is SGHAT and CDR2 FQDESV (reference sequence). CDR3 protein: CASSSGAWTSTYEQYF. In DNA, the CDR3 is TGTGCCAGCAGCTCGGGGGCCTGGACAAGTACCTACGAGCAGTACTTC.

This rearrangement joins TRBV7-8 to TRBJ1-6; tentatively, D is TRBD1 (5 bases). Germline V gene lookup returns CDR1 SGHVS and CDR2 FQNEAQ. The germline V and J ends were trimmed by 1 base and 7 bases, with 11 bases remaining between them. CDR3 size: 15 residues. The CDR3 DNA reads TGTGCCAGCAGCTTAGATCGGGGCCTCAATTCACCCCTCCACTTT. Translating it yields CASSLDRGLNSPLHF.

The genes are TRBV19 and TRBJ2-3; D gene uncertain. The CDR3 is 11 residues long. V lost 8 bases and J lost 2, with 5 bases in between. CDR1 LNHDA and CDR2 SQIVND come from the germline V gene (reference sequence). The CDR3 DNA sequence: TGTGCCAGTGGGTCCACAGATACGCAGTATTTT. Translation: CASGSTDTQYF.

The chain joins TRBV19 to TRBJ2-3, with 11 positions matching TRBD2. The J segment lost 7 bases and the V segment lost 4 bases, leaving 7 bases of the junction unmatched. This CDR3 has 15 amino acids. Germline V gene sequence: CDR1 LNHDA, CDR2 SQIVND (reference sequence). The CDR3 sequence: CASSTVAGGPHTQYF. In DNA, the CDR3 is TGTGCCAGTAGTACCGTAGCGGGAGGGCCACATACGCAGTATTTT.

This chain joins TRBV20-1 and TRBJ1-1, with D hard to call. With 0 bases removed from V and 4 bases from J, the gap between germline ends came to 3 bases. The CDR3 sequence is 11 residues long. Per germline, CDR1 DFQATT and CDR2 SNEGSKA (reference sequence). CDR3 amino acids: CSAREGTEAFF. The CDR3 coding sequence is TGCAGTGCTAGAGAAGGCACTGAAGCTTTCTTT.

This chain connects TRBV29-1 to TRBJ2-7; D tentatively fits TRBD1 or TRBD2 (5 bases each). Germline values: CDR1 SQVTM, CDR2 ANQGSEA. The V end was cut by 7 bases, the J end by 5 bases, with 12 bases between. The CDR3 covers 11 residues. Here the CDR3 DNA reads TGCAGCGCCTCTAGAGGGGACGAGCAGTACTTC. Translated, it gives CSASRGDEQYF.

The chain combines TRBV11-2 with TRBJ2-3; 7 positions agree with TRBD2. From germline, CDR1 is SGHAT and CDR2 FQNNGV. This CDR3 has 16 amino acids. With V trimmed by 1 base and J by 1 base, 5 bases remained unmatched. The CDR3 bases are TGTGCCAGCAGCTTAGGGGGGGGAATGGGCACAGATACGCAGTATTTT. The encoded protein is CASSLGGGMGTDTQYF.